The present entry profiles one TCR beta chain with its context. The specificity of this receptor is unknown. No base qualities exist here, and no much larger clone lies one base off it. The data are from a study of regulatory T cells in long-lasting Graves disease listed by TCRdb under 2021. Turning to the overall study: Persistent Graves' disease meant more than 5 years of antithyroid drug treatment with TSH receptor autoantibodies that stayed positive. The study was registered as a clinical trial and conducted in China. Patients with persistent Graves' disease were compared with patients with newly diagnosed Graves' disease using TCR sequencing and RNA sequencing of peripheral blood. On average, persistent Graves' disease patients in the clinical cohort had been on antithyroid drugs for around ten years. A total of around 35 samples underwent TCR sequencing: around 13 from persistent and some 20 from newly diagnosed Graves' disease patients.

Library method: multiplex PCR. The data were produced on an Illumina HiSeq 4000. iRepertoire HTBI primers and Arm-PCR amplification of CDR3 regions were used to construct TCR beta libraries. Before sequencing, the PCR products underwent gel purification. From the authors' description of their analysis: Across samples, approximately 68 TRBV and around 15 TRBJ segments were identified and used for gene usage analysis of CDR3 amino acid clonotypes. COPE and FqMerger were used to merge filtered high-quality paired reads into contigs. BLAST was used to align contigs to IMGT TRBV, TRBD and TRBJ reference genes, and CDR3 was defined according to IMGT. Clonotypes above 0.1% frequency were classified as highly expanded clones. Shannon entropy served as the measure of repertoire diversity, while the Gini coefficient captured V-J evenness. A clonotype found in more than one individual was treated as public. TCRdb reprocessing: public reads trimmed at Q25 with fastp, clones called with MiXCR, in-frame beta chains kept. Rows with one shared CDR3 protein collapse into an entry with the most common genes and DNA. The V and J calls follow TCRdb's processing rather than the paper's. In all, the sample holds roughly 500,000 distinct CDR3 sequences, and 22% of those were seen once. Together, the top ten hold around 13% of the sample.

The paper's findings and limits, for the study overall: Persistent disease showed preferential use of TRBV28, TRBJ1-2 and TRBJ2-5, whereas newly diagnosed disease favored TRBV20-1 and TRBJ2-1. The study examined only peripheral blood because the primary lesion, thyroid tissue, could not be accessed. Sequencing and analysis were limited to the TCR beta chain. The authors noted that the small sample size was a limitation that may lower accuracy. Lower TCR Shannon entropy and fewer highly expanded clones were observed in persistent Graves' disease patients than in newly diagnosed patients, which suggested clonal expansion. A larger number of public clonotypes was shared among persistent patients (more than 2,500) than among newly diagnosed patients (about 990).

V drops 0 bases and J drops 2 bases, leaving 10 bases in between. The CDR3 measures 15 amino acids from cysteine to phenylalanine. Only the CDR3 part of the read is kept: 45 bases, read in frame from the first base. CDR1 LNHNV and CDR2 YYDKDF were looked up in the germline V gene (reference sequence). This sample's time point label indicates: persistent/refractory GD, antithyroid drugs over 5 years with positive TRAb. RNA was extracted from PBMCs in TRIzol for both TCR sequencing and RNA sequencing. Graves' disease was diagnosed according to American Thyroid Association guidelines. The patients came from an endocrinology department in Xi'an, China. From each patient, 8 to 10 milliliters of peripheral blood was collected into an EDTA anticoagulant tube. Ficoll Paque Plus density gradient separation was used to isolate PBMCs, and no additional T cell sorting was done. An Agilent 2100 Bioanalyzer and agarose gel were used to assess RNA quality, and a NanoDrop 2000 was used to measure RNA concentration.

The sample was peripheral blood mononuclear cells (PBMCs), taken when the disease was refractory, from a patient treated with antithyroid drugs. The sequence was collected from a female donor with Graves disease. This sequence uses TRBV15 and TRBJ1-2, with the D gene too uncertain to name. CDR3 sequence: CATSRDLGGNYGYTF. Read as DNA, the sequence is TGTGCCACCAGCAGAGATCTGGGAGGGAACTATGGCTACACCTTC.